The 6 T cell receptor beta chains listed next were all sequenced from one sample in a study of T cell repertoires in aging, cancer and after chemotherapy. The template was genomic DNA from peripheral blood, not RNA. TRB rearrangements spanning V, D and J were amplified using mixed TRB-A/B primers. A single record per CDR3 protein comes from TCRdb applying MiXCR to the multiplex PCR reads. The repertoire has roughly 10,000 distinct CDR3 sequences, around 38% of them found once; the top ten carry 9.9%. The sequenced material came from blood. The receptor source for this set is a human donor in good health.

This chain joins TRBV6-2 or TRBV6-3 and TRBJ2-5, with 8 bases matching TRBD2. Germline V CDR1 and CDR2: MNHEY, SVGEGT. The trim removed 5 bases at V and 4 bases at J, leaving 9 bases unmatched. This CDR3 has 15 amino acids. For the CDR3, the DNA is TGTGCCAGCAGTAAAGGAGCGGGAGCAATAGAGACCCAGTACTTC. The encoded protein is CASSKGAGAIETQYF.

V is TRBV30 and J is TRBJ2-7, with D unresolved. This CDR3 contains 12 residues. The ends were cut back, 3 bases at V and 1 base at J, with 7 bases in the middle. The V gene's germline CDR1 is GTSNPN and CDR2 SVGIG (reference sequence). CDR3 residues: CAWSAGSYEQYF. The CDR3 DNA is TGTGCCTGGAGCGCCGGTTCCTACGAGCAGTACTTC.

The chain combines TRBV19 with TRBJ2-7; TRBD1 agrees at 8 bases. This CDR3 spans 16 amino acids. Losses at the gene ends were 5 bases for V and 3 bases for J; bases not matched to a gene: 12. Germline values: CDR1 LNHDA, CDR2 SQIVND (reference sequence). Here the CDR3 reads CASSPQPTGEFYEQYF. The DNA for the CDR3 is TGTGCCAGTAGTCCCCAACCGACAGGGGAGTTCTACGAGCAGTACTTC.

This clonotype has only a few counts. This rearrangement joins TRBV18 to TRBJ2-7, with D possibly TRBD1 on 6 matching bases. Trimming removed 2 bases from V and 5 bases from J, with 16 bases in between. CDR3 length: 15 residues. Germline assignment: CDR1 KGHSH and CDR2 LQKENI. Written as DNA, the CDR3 is TGTGCCAGCTCACCAGTATTGGCAGGGGACCACGAGCAGTACTTC. It translates to CASSPVLAGDHEQYF.

The rearrangement links TRBV29-1 to TRBJ1-2; 7 nucleotides line up with TRBD1. The CDR3 is 13 amino acids. Unmatched junction bases numbered 13, after V lost 7 bases and J lost 8 bases. CDR1 and CDR2 from the germline V gene are SQVTM and ANQGSEA. This CDR3 reads CSALEQGWGGYTF. CDR3 coding DNA: TGCAGCGCCCTTGAACAGGGGTGGGGGGGCTACACCTTC.

This clonotype was seen more than once but under ten times. The V gene is TRBV19, the J gene TRBJ2-7; no clear D. The CDR3 has 15 amino acids. Germline V gene lookup returns CDR1 LNHDA and CDR2 SQIVND (reference sequence). Trimming removed 5 bases from V and 4 bases from J, with 18 bases in between. CDR3 residues: CASSPGNRALYEQYF. In DNA, the CDR3 is TGTGCCAGTAGTCCCGGCAACAGAGCTCTTTACGAGCAGTACTTC.